This T cell receptor (beta chain) was obtained from a study of molecular identifiers for immune sequencing clone quantification. This clonotype was detected once. Its specificity is not known. Study results and limitations: Jurkat TCR RNA spiked in from one cell (amid roughly 970,000 naive cells) was reportedly detectable.

Listed TCR primers and previously described methods were used for bulk TCR libraries. Using its own MiXCR run on the PCR reads, TCRdb lists one record per CDR3 protein. The sample records some 320,000 distinct CDR3 sequences, roughly a quarter being singletons. The CDR3 is made up of 15 amino acids. The ends lost 8 bases at V and 5 bases at J; junction bases unmatched: 12. Germline CDR1 is MNHEY and CDR2 is SMNVEV (reference sequence). The sequencing input was naive CD8+ T cells from blood, with Jurkat cell RNA spiked in. As to subset: FACS-sorted CD8+CD4-CCR7+CD45RA+ naive T cells. The V gene is TRBV27, the J gene TRBJ2-7, with 10 bases that match TRBD2. This TCR was sampled from a human donor in good health. Some libraries in this study had Jurkat cell RNA spiked in. CDR3 residues: CASGPEAGGTHEQYF. CDR3 DNA: TGTGCCAGCGGTCCTGAAGCGGGAGGGACCCACGAGCAGTACTTC.